Detailed here is one T cell receptor beta chain. No antigen is known for it. V lost 0 bases to trimming and J lost 7 bases; unmatched junction nucleotides: 8. This CDR3 is built from 15 residues. In germline, CDR1 is SGHAT, CDR2 FQNNGV. This record belongs to a study of T cells in Graves' hyperthyroidism and ophthalmopathy. The study, taken as a whole, reports: Stable hyperthyroidism and ophthalmopathy were separated using 13 V-J signatures.

Subjects aged 18 to 65 presented with newly diagnosed hyperthyroidism of less than 2 months' duration. Researchers barred patients who had uncontrolled infection, other autoimmune disease, pregnancy or lactation. Clinical symptoms, serum thyroxine and TRAb, thyroid ultrasound and orbital computed tomography together formed the diagnostic basis. RNA transcripts served as the template for amplifying TCR beta CDR3 regions. TCR CDR3 underwent first-round RT-PCR with the HTBI primer set. TCRdb passed the multiplex PCR reads through MiXCR, listing each CDR3 protein once. The profile shows under 400,000 distinct CDR3 sequences, over 15% of them singletons.

This chain joins TRBV11-2 and TRBJ2-5; TRBD2 matches 7 bases. Sequencing was performed on blood. The receptor was derived from a woman in her 50s with Graves' hyperthyroidism. The CDR3 sequence: CASSLEGRGGATQYF. The CDR3 DNA follows: TGTGCCAGCAGCTTAGAGGGGCGGGGAGGGGCGACCCAGTACTTC.